These 10 T cell receptor beta chains originate from one sample sequenced in a study of blood T cell repertoires in COVID-19. Here immunoSEQ multiplex PCR was the method, and the copy in TCRdb shows in-frame clones only, minus some. In the table there are roughly 100,000 clones, approximately 90% of which are singletons. The sequencing input was peripheral blood. These receptors all stem from a woman between 45 and 65 years old with COVID-19, enrolled during active disease.

This chain joins TRBV6-1 and TRBJ1-3; tentative D call: TRBD1 (6 bases). Trimming took 2 bases from V and 2 from J, leaving 7 bases between them. CDR1 and CDR2 from the germline V gene are MNHNS and SASEGT. CDR3 length: 14 amino acids. CDR3 amino acids: CASSERTAGNTIYF. In DNA, the CDR3 is TGTGCCAGCAGTGAAAGGACAGCTGGAAACACCATATATTTT.

J is TRBJ2-3 and V is TRBV4-1, with TRBD2 matching over 7 bases. CDR1 is MGHRA and CDR2 is YSYEKL in the germline V gene. Trimming took 1 base from V and 2 from J; bases not matched to a gene: 9. This CDR3 spans 17 amino acids. The CDR3 DNA follows: TGCGCCAGCAGCCAAGCCCGGCTAGCGGACCACACAGATACGCAGTATTTT. This encodes CASSQARLADHTDTQYF.

The genes are TRBV5-4 and TRBJ1-1, with D perhaps matching TRBD1 (6 bases). Between the trimmed V and J ends, which lost 7 bases and 6 bases, there was a span of 16 bases. Germline values: CDR1 SGHNT, CDR2 YYREEE (reference sequence). There are 13 residues in the CDR3. The CDR3 region has the DNA TGTGCCAGCGGCCCCAGGGGCGCCCCTGAAGCTTTCTTT. This sequence encodes CASGPRGAPEAFF.

This chain connects TRBV9 to TRBJ1-2; TRBD1 matches at 8 bases. CDR3 length: 13 amino acids. Per the germline V gene, CDR1 is SGDLS and CDR2 is YYNGEE. J lost 7 bases, V lost 5 bases, and 7 bases had no gene match. For the CDR3, the DNA is TGTGCCAGCAGAGGGACAGGATTGGGTGGCTACACCTTC. This codes for CASRGTGLGGYTF.

This clone was seen a few times. This rearrangement joins TRBV28 to TRBJ1-1, with D possibly TRBD1 on 5 matching bases. Per germline, CDR1 MDHEN and CDR2 SYDVKM. The germline V and J ends were trimmed by 4 bases and 10 bases, with 13 bases remaining between them. The CDR3 extends over 12 amino acids. In nucleotides, the CDR3 is TGTGCCAGCAGTTCTAAATGGACATTAGCTTTCTTT. This translates into CASSSKWTLAFF.

The rearrangement joins TRBV11-3 to TRBJ2-1; possibly TRBD2 for D (5 bases). This CDR3 spans 15 amino acids. Germline values: CDR1 SGHNT, CDR2 YENEEA. V lost 1 base and J 8 bases, leaving 15 bases between the germline ends. As DNA, the CDR3 is TGTGCCAGCAGCTTAGGAGGGTCTCCCGGGGATGAGCAGTTCTTC. Residues: CASSLGGSPGDEQFF.

The genes are TRBV9 and TRBJ2-1; TRBD1 matches 11 bases. V dropped 4 bases and J dropped 6; count of bases not matched to a gene: 9. This CDR3 is 16 amino acids long. Germline assignment: CDR1 SGDLS and CDR2 YYNGEE. This chain's CDR3 is CASSLRPGQGVNEQFF. DNA of the CDR3: TGTGCCAGCAGCCTTCGACCGGGACAGGGGGTCAATGAGCAGTTCTTC. Supplemented by reference TRBV9 and TRBJ2-1, the full variable domain reads DSGVTQTPKHLITATGQRVTLRCSPRSGDLSVYWYQQSLDQGLQFLIQYYNGEERAKGNILERFSAQQFPDLHSELNLSSLELGDSALYFCASSLRPGQGVNEQFFGPGTRLTVL.

This chain links TRBV5-1 with TRBJ2-2; TRBD1 might be the D (5 bases). Trimming took 5 bases from V and 0 from J, leaving 8 bases between them. This CDR3 contains 14 residues. Germline V CDR1 and CDR2: SGHRS, YFSETQ. The chain's CDR3 is CASRPRANTGELFF. CDR3 in DNA: TGCGCCAGCAGACCCAGGGCGAACACCGGGGAGCTGTTTTTT.

The chain is built from TRBV9 and TRBJ2-5; 10 bases map to TRBD1. The V and J ends lost 0 bases and 4 bases, in that order; junction bases with no gene match: 6. CDR1 is SGDLS, CDR2 YYNGEE, per germline. The CDR3 length is 16 residues. CDR3: CASSVAGQGPRETQYF. Here the CDR3 DNA reads TGTGCCAGCAGCGTAGCGGGACAGGGGCCTCGAGAGACCCAGTACTTC.

This clone was detected a few times. The chain is built from TRBV18 and TRBJ2-5, with D uncertain. The CDR3 totals 15 residues. CDR1 is KGHSH, CDR2 LQKENI, per germline. V was trimmed by 2 bases and J by 4 bases, leaving 14 bases between them. In nucleotides, the CDR3 is TGTGCCAGCTCACCAGTGGCTGACACCAGAGAGACCCAGTACTTC. Encoded protein: CASSPVADTRETQYF.